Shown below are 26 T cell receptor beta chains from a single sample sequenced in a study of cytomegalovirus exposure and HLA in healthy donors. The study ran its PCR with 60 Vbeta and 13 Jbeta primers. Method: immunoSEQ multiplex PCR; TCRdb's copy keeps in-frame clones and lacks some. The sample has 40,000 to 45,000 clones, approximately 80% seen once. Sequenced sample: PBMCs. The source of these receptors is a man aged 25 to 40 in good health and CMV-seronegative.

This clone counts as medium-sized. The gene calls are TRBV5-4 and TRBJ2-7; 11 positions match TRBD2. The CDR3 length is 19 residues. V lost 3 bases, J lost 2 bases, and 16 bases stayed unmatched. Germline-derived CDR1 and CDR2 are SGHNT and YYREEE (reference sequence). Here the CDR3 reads CASSSHSGRGTHSTYEQYF. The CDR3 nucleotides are TGTGCCAGCAGCTCCCATAGCGGGAGGGGTACACATTCCACCTACGAGCAGTACTTC.

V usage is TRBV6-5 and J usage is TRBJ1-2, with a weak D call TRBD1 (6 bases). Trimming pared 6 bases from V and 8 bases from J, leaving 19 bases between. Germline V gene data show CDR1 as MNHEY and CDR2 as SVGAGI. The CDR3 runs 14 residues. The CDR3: CASRSGTRLFGYTF. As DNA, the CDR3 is TGTGCCAGCAGGTCCGGGACACGTCTCTTCGGCTACACCTTC.

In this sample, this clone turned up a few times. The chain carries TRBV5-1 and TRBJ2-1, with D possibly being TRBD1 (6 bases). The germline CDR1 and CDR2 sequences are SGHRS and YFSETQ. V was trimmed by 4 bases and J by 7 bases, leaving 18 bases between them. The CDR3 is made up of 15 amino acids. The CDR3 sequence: CASSSFRDTGNEQFF. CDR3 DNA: TGCGCCAGCAGCAGTTTCCGGGACACAGGTAATGAGCAGTTCTTC.

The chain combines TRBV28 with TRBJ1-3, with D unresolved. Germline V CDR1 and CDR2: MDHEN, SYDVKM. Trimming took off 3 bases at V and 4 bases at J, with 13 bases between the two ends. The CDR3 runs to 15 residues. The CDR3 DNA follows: TGTGCCAGCAGTTTGAGAGGCTTGCACGGAAACACCATATATTTT. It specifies CASSLRGLHGNTIYF.

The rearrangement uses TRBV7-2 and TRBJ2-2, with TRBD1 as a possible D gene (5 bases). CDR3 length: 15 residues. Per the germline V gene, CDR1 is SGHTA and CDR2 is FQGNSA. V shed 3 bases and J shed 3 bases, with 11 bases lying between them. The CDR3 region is CASSFRGSDTGELFF. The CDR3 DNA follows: TGTGCCAGCAGCTTTAGGGGTTCAGACACCGGGGAGCTGTTTTTT.

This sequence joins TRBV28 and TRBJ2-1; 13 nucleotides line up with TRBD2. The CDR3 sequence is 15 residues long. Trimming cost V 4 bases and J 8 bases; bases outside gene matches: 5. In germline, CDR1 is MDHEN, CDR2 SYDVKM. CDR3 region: CASSSRTSGSYEQFF. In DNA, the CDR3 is TGTGCCAGCAGTTCCCGGACTAGCGGGAGCTATGAGCAGTTCTTC.

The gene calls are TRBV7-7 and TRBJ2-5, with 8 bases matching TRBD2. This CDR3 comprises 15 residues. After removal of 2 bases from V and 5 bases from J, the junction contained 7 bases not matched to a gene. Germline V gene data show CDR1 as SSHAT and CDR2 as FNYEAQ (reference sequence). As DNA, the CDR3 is TGTGCCAGCAGCTTACTTACGGGAGGGGAGGAGACCCAGTACTTC. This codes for CASSLLTGGEETQYF.

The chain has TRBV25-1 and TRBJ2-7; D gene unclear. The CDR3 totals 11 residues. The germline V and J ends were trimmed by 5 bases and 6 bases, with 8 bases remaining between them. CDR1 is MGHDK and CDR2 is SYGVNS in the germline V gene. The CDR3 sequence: CASSTPSEQYF. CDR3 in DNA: TGTGCCAGCAGTACGCCCAGCGAGCAGTACTTC.

CDR3 in DNA: TGTGCCTGGTTGAAAGGACAGGCTGGGGAGCAGTACTTC. It codes for CAWLKGQAGEQYF. V usage is TRBV30 and J usage is TRBJ2-7; 7 nucleotides match TRBD1. With V trimmed by 5 bases and J by 7 bases, 11 bases remained unmatched. The CDR3 length is 13 residues. CDR1 is GTSNPN and CDR2 is SVGIG in the germline V gene (reference sequence).

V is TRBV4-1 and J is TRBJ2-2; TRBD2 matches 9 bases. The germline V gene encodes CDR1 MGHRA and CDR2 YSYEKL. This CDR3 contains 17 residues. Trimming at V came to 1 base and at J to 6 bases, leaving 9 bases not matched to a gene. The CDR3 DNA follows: TGCGCCAGCAGCCAAGCCCCGGGACTAGCAATGCCCGGGGAGCTGTTTTTT. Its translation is CASSQAPGLAMPGELFF.

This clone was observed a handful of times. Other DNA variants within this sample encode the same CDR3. CDR3 sequence reads: CASSQGGGGGTEAFF. The CDR3 DNA sequence: TGTGCCAGCAGCCAGGGGGGTGGAGGGGGAACTGAAGCTTTCTTT. The rearrangement uses TRBV5-4 and TRBJ1-1; TRBD1 aligns across 7 bases. V gave up 4 bases and J gave up 5 bases; unmatched junction bases: 11. Germline values: CDR1 SGHNT, CDR2 YYREEE (reference sequence). The CDR3 runs 15 residues.

The CDR3 nucleotides are TGTGCCAGCAGTCCGACTAGCTTTCCCTACGAGCAGTACTTC. It yields the protein CASSPTSFPYEQYF. V usage is TRBV7-6 and J usage is TRBJ2-7; TRBD2 aligns across 7 bases. CDR3 size: 14 residues. Germline V lookup: CDR1 SGHVS, CDR2 FNYEAQ. Trimming cost V 6 bases and J 2 bases; bases outside gene matches: 7. The variable domain in full, with the rest retrieved from reference TRBV7-6 and TRBJ2-7, is GAGVSQSPRYKVTKRGQDVALRCDPISGHVSLYWYRQALGQGPEFLTYFNYEAQQDKSGLPNDRFSAERPEGSISTLTIQRTEQRDSAMYRCASSPTSFPYEQYFGPGTRLTVT.

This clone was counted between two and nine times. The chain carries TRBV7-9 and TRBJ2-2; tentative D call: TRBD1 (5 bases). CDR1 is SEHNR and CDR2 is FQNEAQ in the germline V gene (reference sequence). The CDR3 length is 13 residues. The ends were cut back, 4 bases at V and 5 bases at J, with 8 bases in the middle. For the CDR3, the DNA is TGTGCCAGCAGCTCTGGGGCGACCGGGGAGCTGTTTTTT. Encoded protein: CASSSGATGELFF.

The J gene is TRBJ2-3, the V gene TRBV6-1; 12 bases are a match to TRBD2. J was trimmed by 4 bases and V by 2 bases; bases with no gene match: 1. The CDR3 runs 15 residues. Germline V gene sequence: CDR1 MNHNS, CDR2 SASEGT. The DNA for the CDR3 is TGTGCCAGCAGTGAACTAGCGGGAGGGCCAGATACGCAGTATTTT. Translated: CASSELAGGPDTQYF.

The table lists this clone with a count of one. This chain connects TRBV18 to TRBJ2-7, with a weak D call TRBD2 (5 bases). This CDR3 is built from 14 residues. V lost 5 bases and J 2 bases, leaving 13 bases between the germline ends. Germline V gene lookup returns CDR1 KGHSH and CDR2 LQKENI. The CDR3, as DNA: TGTGCCAGCTCAGGCCGGGGTTCGACCTACGAGCAGTACTTC. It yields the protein CASSGRGSTYEQYF. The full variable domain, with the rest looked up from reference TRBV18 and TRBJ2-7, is NAGVMQNPRHLVRRRGQEARLRCSPMKGHSHVYWYRQLPEEGLKFMVYLQKENIIDESGMPKERFSAEFPKEGPSILRIQQVVRGDSAAYFCASSGRGSTYEQYFGPGTRLTVT.

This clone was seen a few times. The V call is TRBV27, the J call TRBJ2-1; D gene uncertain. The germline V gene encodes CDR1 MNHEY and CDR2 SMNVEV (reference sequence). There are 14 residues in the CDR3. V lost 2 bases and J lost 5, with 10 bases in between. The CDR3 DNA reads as TGTGCCAGCAGTTTAGTGCTAGGAAACAATGAGCAGTTCTTC. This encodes CASSLVLGNNEQFF.

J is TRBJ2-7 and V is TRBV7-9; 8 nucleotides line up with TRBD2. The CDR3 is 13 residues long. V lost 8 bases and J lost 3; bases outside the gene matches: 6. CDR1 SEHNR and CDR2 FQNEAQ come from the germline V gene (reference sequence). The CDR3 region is CASDPGTSYEQYF. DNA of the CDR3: TGTGCCAGCGACCCCGGGACTAGCTACGAGCAGTACTTC.

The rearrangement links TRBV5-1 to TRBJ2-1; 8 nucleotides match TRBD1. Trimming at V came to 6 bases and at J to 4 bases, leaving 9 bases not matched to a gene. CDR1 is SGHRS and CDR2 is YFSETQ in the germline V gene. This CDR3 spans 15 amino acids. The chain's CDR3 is CASTQGARLYNEQFF. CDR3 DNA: TGCGCCAGCACCCAGGGGGCCAGACTATACAATGAGCAGTTCTTC. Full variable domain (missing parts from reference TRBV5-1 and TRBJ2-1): KAGVTQTPRYLIKTRGQQVTLSCSPISGHRSVSWYQQTPGQGLQFLFEYFSETQRNKGNFPGRFSGRQFSNSRSEMNVSTLELGDSALYLCASTQGARLYNEQFFGPGTRLTVL.

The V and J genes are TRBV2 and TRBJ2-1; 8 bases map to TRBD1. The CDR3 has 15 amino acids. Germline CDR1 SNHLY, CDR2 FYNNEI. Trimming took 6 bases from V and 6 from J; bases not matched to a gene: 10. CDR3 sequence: CASSVRDRFGNEQFF. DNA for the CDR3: TGTGCCAGCAGCGTCCGGGACAGGTTCGGCAATGAGCAGTTCTTC.

CDR3 residues: CANPSGRDTDTQYF. In nucleotides, the CDR3 is TGCGCCAACCCGAGCGGGAGGGACACAGATACGCAGTATTTT. The chain links TRBV10-1 to TRBJ2-3, with 10 positions matching TRBD2. The CDR3 has 14 residues. Trimming removed 10 bases from V and 2 bases from J; junction bases left unmatched: 6. Germline CDR1 WNHNN, CDR2 SYGVQD (reference sequence).

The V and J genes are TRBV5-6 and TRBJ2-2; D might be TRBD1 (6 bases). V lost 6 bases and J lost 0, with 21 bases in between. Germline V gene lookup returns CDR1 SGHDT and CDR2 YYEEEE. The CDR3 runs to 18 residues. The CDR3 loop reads CASNSRVKGHTNTGELFF. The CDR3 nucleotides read TGTGCCAGCAACTCGCGGGTAAAGGGACACACGAACACCGGGGAGCTGTTTTTT.

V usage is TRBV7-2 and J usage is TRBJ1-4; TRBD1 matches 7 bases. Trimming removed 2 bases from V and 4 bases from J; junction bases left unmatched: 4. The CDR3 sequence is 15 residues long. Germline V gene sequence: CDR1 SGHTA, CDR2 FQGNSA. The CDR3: CASSLRGRFNEKLFF. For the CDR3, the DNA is TGTGCCAGCAGCTTAAGGGGGCGGTTTAATGAAAAACTGTTTTTT.

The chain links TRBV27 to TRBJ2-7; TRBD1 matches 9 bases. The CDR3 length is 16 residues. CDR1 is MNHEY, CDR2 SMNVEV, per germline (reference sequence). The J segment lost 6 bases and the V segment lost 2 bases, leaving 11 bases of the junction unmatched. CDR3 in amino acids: CASSLPPGTGSVEQYF. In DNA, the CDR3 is TGTGCCAGCAGTTTACCCCCCGGGACAGGGAGCGTCGAGCAGTACTTC.

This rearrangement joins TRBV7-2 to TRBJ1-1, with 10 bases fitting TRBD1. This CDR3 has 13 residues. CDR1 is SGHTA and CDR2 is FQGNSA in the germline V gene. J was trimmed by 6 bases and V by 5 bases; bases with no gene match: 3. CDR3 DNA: TGTGCCAGCAGCCGCGACAGGGGGCCTGAAGCTTTCTTT. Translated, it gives CASSRDRGPEAFF.

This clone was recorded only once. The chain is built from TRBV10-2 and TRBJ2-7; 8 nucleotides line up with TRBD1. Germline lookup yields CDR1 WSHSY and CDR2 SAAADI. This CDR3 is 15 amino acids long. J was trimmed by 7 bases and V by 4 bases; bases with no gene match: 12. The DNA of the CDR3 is TGCGCCAGCAGTGGGACTACTACAGGGGGGAGGGAGCAGTACTTC. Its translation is CASSGTTTGGREQYF.

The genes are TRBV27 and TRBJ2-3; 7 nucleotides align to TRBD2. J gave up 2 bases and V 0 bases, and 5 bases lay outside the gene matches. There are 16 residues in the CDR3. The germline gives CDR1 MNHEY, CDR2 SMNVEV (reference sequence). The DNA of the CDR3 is TGTGCCAGCAGTTTATCGGCTAGCGGCAACACAGATACGCAGTATTTT. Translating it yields CASSLSASGNTDTQYF.